A selection of T cell receptor beta chains follows, all from one sample in a study of sequential checkpoint blockade in melanoma. TCRdb's table, derived via immunoSEQ multiplex PCR, lists solely in-frame clones and lacks some. The sample consists of some 40,000 clones, approximately 85% of them appearing once. Sequencing used CD8+ T cells sorted from blood (inferred from file names), obtained from a patient given nivolumab and ipilimumab in sequence. The receptors stem from a human donor with melanoma. Both conserved end residues are part of each CDR3. Each record gives: J gene, clone size, D gene, V gene, CDR3 length, CDR3 DNA, CDR3 protein. The D gene is left open where the match is weak. Rows may omit the clone size; those that give it use once, few, many or a size class.

j_call: TRBJ2-3; clone_size: -; d_call: TRBD1; v_call: TRBV10-1; cdr3_length: 15; cdr3_nt: TGCGCCAGCAGTGATTCGGGGACAGTGGGAGATACGCAGTATTTT; cdr3_aa: CASSDSGTVGDTQYF
j_call: TRBJ1-2; clone_size: -; d_call: -; v_call: TRBV28; cdr3_length: 14; cdr3_nt: TGTGCCAGCAGTCCCTGGGGGGAATACTATGGCTACACCTTC; cdr3_aa: CASSPWGEYYGYTF
j_call: TRBJ2-1; clone_size: -; d_call: -; v_call: TRBV7-6; cdr3_length: 15; cdr3_nt: TGTGCCAGCAGCTTAGCCCCGAGCTCCTACAATGAGCAGTTCTTC; cdr3_aa: CASSLAPSSYNEQFF
j_call: TRBJ2-5; clone_size: -; d_call: TRBD1; v_call: TRBV5-1; cdr3_length: 14; cdr3_nt: TGCGCCAGCAGCCCCGGGACAGGGGGAGAGACCCAGTACTTC; cdr3_aa: CASSPGTGGETQYF
j_call: TRBJ1-6; clone_size: -; d_call: -; v_call: TRBV19; cdr3_length: 17; cdr3_nt: TGTGCCAGTAGTATAGATTCCGGAGGGTCTCTCATTTCAACCCTCCACTTT; cdr3_aa: CASSIDSGGSLISTLHF
j_call: TRBJ2-7; clone_size: few; d_call: TRBD1; v_call: TRBV7-9; cdr3_length: 15; cdr3_nt: TGTGCCAGCAGCTTAGGGGACAGGGGAGTCTACGAGCAGTACTTC; cdr3_aa: CASSLGDRGVYEQYF
j_call: TRBJ2-5; clone_size: -; d_call: -; v_call: TRBV11-2; cdr3_length: 13; cdr3_nt: TGTGCCAGCAGGTGGGACTTCCAAGAGACCCAGTACTTC; cdr3_aa: CASRWDFQETQYF
j_call: TRBJ2-1; clone_size: -; d_call: -; v_call: TRBV9; cdr3_length: 14; cdr3_nt: TGTGCCAGCAGCGTAGATGGGAGCTGGGATGAGCAGTTCTTC; cdr3_aa: CASSVDGSWDEQFF
j_call: TRBJ1-2; clone_size: -; d_call: -; v_call: TRBV27; cdr3_length: 15; cdr3_nt: TGTGCCAGCAGTTCGCCAGGGACACTCGCATCTGGCTACACCTTC; cdr3_aa: CASSSPGTLASGYTF
j_call: TRBJ2-7; clone_size: -; d_call: -; v_call: TRBV6-5; cdr3_length: 14; cdr3_nt: TGTGCCAGCAGTTACGGACAGTTTTCCTACGAGCAGTACTTC; cdr3_aa: CASSYGQFSYEQYF
j_call: TRBJ2-1; clone_size: -; d_call: TRBD1; v_call: TRBV9; cdr3_length: 14; cdr3_nt: TGTGCCAGCAGCGGGGGGACAGGGCGAAATGAGCAGTTCTTC; cdr3_aa: CASSGGTGRNEQFF
j_call: TRBJ2-1; clone_size: -; d_call: TRBD2; v_call: TRBV7-8; cdr3_length: 19; cdr3_nt: TGTGCCAGCAGCTCCGGACTAGCGGGGGGAGGGCTGAGGTACAATGAGCAGTTCTTC; cdr3_aa: CASSSGLAGGGLRYNEQFF
j_call: TRBJ1-1; clone_size: -; d_call: -; v_call: TRBV4-1; cdr3_length: 15; cdr3_nt: TGCGCCAGCAGCCAAGACGGAGGGGCGAACACTGAAGCTTTCTTT; cdr3_aa: CASSQDGGANTEAFF
j_call: TRBJ2-1; clone_size: -; d_call: TRBD2; v_call: TRBV5-1; cdr3_length: 17; cdr3_nt: TGCGCCAGCAGCTTGGGTCTGGCGGGGGTGGGTTACAATGAGCAGTTCTTC; cdr3_aa: CASSLGLAGVGYNEQFF
j_call: TRBJ1-1; clone_size: -; d_call: -; v_call: TRBV15; cdr3_length: 13; cdr3_nt: TGTGCCACCAGCAGAGATCGGTTCACTGAAGCTTTCTTT; cdr3_aa: CATSRDRFTEAFF
j_call: TRBJ1-2; clone_size: -; d_call: -; v_call: TRBV7-9; cdr3_length: 14; cdr3_nt: TGTGCCAGCAGCCAAGAGTCGGGGTACTATGGCTACACCTTC; cdr3_aa: CASSQESGYYGYTF